The 20 T cell receptor beta chains given below trace back to one sample, sequenced in a study of CD8 T cells in Susac syndrome. RNA in amounts of roughly 0.45 to 1 ug was reverse transcribed with random hexamers. Each CDR3 protein is one row after TCRdb ran MiXCR on the immunoSEQ multiplex PCR reads. The table includes 250,000 to 300,000 distinct CDR3 sequences, roughly 85% detected once. The material sequenced was CD8+ T cells from PBMCs. These receptors were collected from a human donor with multiple sclerosis.

The table lists this clonotype with a few counts. The chain uses TRBV27 and TRBJ2-7; maybe TRBD2 (7 bases). V was cut by 5 bases and J by 4 bases, with 18 bases left in between. The length of the CDR3 is 15 residues. Germline values: CDR1 MNHEY, CDR2 SMNVEV (reference sequence). The CDR3 protein is CASSGGGTPQYEQYF. The CDR3 nucleotides are TGTGCCAGCAGTGGGGGAGGGACACCGCAGTACGAGCAGTACTTC.

V is TRBV5-6 and J is TRBJ2-1; D might be TRBD1 or TRBD2, each matching 5 bases. Germline V gives CDR1 SGHDT, CDR2 YYEEEE. The V end was cut by 9 bases, the J end by 2 bases, with 15 bases between. This CDR3 has 14 amino acids. CDR3 sequence: CATALMGAYNEQFF. The CDR3 DNA reads TGTGCCACCGCATTAATGGGGGCCTACAATGAGCAGTTCTTC.

This rearrangement joins TRBV9 to TRBJ2-7; 7 positions agree with TRBD1. The CDR3 loop spans 13 amino acids. The J segment lost 3 bases and the V segment lost 3 bases, leaving 3 bases of the junction unmatched. Looked up from germline, CDR1 is SGDLS and CDR2 is YYNGEE. In DNA form, the CDR3 reads TGTGCCAGCAGCGGGGGACAGTTCTACGAGCAGTACTTC. This codes for CASSGGQFYEQYF.

The chain employs TRBV6-2 or TRBV6-3 and TRBJ1-2; a weak D match, TRBD1 (5 bases). V was cut by 7 bases and J by 4 bases, with 16 bases left in between. The CDR3 loop spans 14 amino acids. Looked up from germline, CDR1 is MNHEY and CDR2 is SVGEGT. The CDR3 reads CASNPDTQAYGYTF. As DNA, the CDR3 is TGTGCCAGCAACCCGGACACACAAGCCTATGGCTACACCTTC.

The gene calls are TRBV19 and TRBJ2-1; unclear D gene. This CDR3 comprises 15 residues. V was pared by 1 base and J by 2 bases, with 9 bases between. Germline V lookup: CDR1 LNHDA, CDR2 SQIVND (reference sequence). CDR3 protein: CASSIGAATYNEQFF. The CDR3 nucleotides are TGTGCCAGTAGTATAGGGGCGGCTACCTACAATGAGCAGTTCTTC.

The genes are TRBV5-8 and TRBJ2-7; TRBD2 aligns across 13 bases. Germline V CDR1 and CDR2: SGHTS, YDEGEE. The CDR3 is made up of 15 amino acids. V shed 5 bases and J 7 bases; nucleotides not matched to a gene: 9. Written as DNA, the CDR3 is TGTGCCAGCAGTGAGCGGACTAGCGGGAGATGGGAGCAGTACTTC. This gives the protein CASSERTSGRWEQYF.

The V and J genes are TRBV27 and TRBJ1-2, with a weak D call TRBD1 (6 bases). This CDR3 has 14 amino acids. Deletions cut 6 bases from V and 0 bases from J, with 11 bases between. Per germline, CDR1 MNHEY and CDR2 SMNVEV (reference sequence). For the CDR3, the DNA is TGTGCCAGCAGCGGACAGAACTCTAACTATGGCTACACCTTC. Its protein is CASSGQNSNYGYTF.

The chain carries TRBV4-1 and TRBJ2-1; D ambiguous. Trimming removed 1 base at V and 10 bases at J, with 14 bases between. The CDR3 is 14 amino acids. Germline CDR1 MGHRA, CDR2 YSYEKL. The CDR3 DNA sequence: TGCGCCAGCAGCCAAGGACTTCGGCTTGGGGAGCAGTTCTTC. This codes for CASSQGLRLGEQFF.

The table lists this clonotype with a few counts. The chain combines TRBV7-9 with TRBJ1-2; D not certain. The length of the CDR3 is 15 residues. Germline CDR1 SEHNR, CDR2 FQNEAQ (reference sequence). Trimming stripped 0 bases from V and 5 bases from J, with 13 bases between. This CDR3 is CASSLAQSKIYGYTF. The CDR3 nucleotides are TGTGCCAGCAGCTTAGCGCAGTCCAAGATATATGGCTACACCTTC.

This rearrangement joins TRBV6-4 to TRBJ2-2; D may be TRBD2 (6 bases). The CDR3 is made up of 15 amino acids. The germline gives CDR1 MRHNA, CDR2 SNTAGT. V lost 0 bases and J 1 base, leaving 6 bases between the germline ends. The CDR3 loop reads CASSDSRENTGELFF. CDR3 DNA sequence: TGTGCCAGCAGTGACTCGCGGGAGAACACCGGGGAGCTGTTTTTT.

The V call is TRBV6-1, the J call TRBJ2-3, with a possible D match to TRBD2 (6 bases). CDR3 size: 16 residues. The V gene's germline CDR1 is MNHNS and CDR2 SASEGT. V was cut by 6 bases and J by 1 base, with 17 bases left in between. Here the CDR3 DNA reads TGTGCCAGCAGCCCTCGGGGAGGAGGTGGCACAGATACGCAGTATTTT. Translation: CASSPRGGGGTDTQYF.

The chain is built from TRBV10-1 and TRBJ2-1; 8 positions match TRBD2. In germline, CDR1 is WNHNN, CDR2 SYGVQD (reference sequence). This CDR3 comprises 15 residues. The J segment lost 4 bases and the V segment lost 6 bases, leaving 8 bases of the junction unmatched. This chain's CDR3 is CASSPQAGEYNEQFF. Written as DNA, the CDR3 is TGCGCCAGCAGCCCACAAGCGGGAGAGTACAATGAGCAGTTCTTC.

This clonotype was counted between two and nine times. This chain uses TRBV10-3 with TRBJ2-7; D might be TRBD1 (8 bases). CDR1 and CDR2 from the germline V gene are ENHRY and SYGVKD. The CDR3 is 14 residues long. V lost 1 base, J lost 5 bases, and 12 bases lay in between. CDR3 bases: TGTGCCATCAGTGAGTGGACAGGGACTAACGAGCAGTACTTC. Translated, it gives CAISEWTGTNEQYF.

The CDR3 sequence is CAISVVTNEQYF. Written as DNA, the CDR3 is TGTGCCATCAGTGTTGTGACAAACGAGCAGTACTTC. This chain uses TRBV10-3 with TRBJ2-7; D is undetermined. Germline-derived CDR1 and CDR2 are ENHRY and SYGVKD. The CDR3 is 12 amino acids. The V and J ends lost 4 bases and 5 bases respectively, with 9 bases between them.

The chain is built from TRBV11-2 and TRBJ2-7, with TRBD1 matching 7 bases. The germline gives CDR1 SGHAT, CDR2 FQNNGV. The CDR3 covers 13 residues. V shed 3 bases, J shed 4 bases, and the junction held 3 bases outside the gene matches. This CDR3 is CASSFTQGYEQYF. DNA of the CDR3: TGTGCCAGCAGCTTTACACAGGGGTACGAGCAGTACTTC.

This rearrangement joins TRBV9 to TRBJ2-7, with 12 bases fitting TRBD2. The CDR3 is made up of 16 amino acids. Germline CDR1 reads SGDLS; CDR2 reads YYNGEE. V lost 0 bases, J lost 2 bases, and 3 bases stayed unmatched. In DNA, the CDR3 is TGTGCCAGCAGCGTAGGGGGACTAGCGGGTCCCTACGAGCAGTACTTC. Residues: CASSVGGLAGPYEQYF. Variable domain in full (rest from reference TRBV9 and TRBJ2-7): DSGVTQTPKHLITATGQRVTLRCSPRSGDLSVYWYQQSLDQGLQFLIQYYNGEERAKGNILERFSAQQFPDLHSELNLSSLELGDSALYFCASSVGGLAGPYEQYFGPGTRLTVT.

The rearrangement uses TRBV19 and TRBJ1-4, with a weak D call TRBD1 (6 bases). The V end was cut by 5 bases, the J end by 5 bases, with 12 bases between. This CDR3 spans 14 amino acids. The germline CDR1 and CDR2 sequences are LNHDA and SQIVND (reference sequence). In DNA form, the CDR3 reads TGTGCCAGTAGTCCAAGGACAGTAAATGAAAAACTGTTTTTT. Translating gives CASSPRTVNEKLFF.

This chain connects TRBV29-1 to TRBJ2-1; D call uncertain. Germline V CDR1 and CDR2: SQVTM, ANQGSEA. The CDR3 is 10 residues long. Trimming stripped 6 bases from V and 8 bases from J, with 8 bases between. The CDR3 spells CSVGSYEQFF. DNA of the CDR3: TGCAGCGTGGGATCATATGAGCAGTTCTTC.

V usage is TRBV28 and J usage is TRBJ2-4, with D possibly TRBD1 on 5 matching bases. The CDR3 covers 18 residues. Germline assignment: CDR1 MDHEN and CDR2 SYDVKM. The V end was cut by 5 bases, the J end by 0 bases, with 20 bases between. The CDR3 DNA follows: TGTGCCAGCAGTCCCCCACCCCGACAGAAGCAAGCCAAAAACATTCAGTACTTC. It specifies CASSPPPRQKQAKNIQYF.

The rearrangement links TRBV7-9 to TRBJ2-7; 8 positions match TRBD1. Per the germline V gene, CDR1 is SEHNR and CDR2 is FQNEAQ (reference sequence). The CDR3 has 16 amino acids. V trimming: 4 bases; J trimming: 0 bases; junction bases outside the gene matches: 8. CDR3 sequence: CASSSTGDRYSYEQYF. The DNA for the CDR3 is TGTGCCAGCAGCTCCACGGGGGACAGGTACTCCTACGAGCAGTACTTC.